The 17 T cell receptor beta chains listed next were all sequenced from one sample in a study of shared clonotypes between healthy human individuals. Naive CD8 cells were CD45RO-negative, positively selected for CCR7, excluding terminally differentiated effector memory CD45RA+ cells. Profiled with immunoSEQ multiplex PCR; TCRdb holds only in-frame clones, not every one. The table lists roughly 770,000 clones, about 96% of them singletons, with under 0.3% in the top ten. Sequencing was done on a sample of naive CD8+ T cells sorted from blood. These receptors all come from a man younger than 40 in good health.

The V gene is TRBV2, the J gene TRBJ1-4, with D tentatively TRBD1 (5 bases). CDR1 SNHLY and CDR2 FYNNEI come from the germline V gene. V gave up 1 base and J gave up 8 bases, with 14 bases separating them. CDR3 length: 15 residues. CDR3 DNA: TGTGCCAGCAGTGAAGGGTCAGGGCGTAGCGAAAAACTGTTTTTT. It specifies CASSEGSGRSEKLFF.

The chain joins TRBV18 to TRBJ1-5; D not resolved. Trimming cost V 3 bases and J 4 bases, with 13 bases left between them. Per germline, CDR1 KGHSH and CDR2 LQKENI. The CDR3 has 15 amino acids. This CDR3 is CASSPASSFNQPQHF. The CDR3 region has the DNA TGTGCCAGCTCACCTGCCAGCTCCTTTAATCAGCCCCAGCATTTT. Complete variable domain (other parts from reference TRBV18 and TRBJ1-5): NAGVMQNPRHLVRRRGQEARLRCSPMKGHSHVYWYRQLPEEGLKFMVYLQKENIIDESGMPKERFSAEFPKEGPSILRIQQVVRGDSAAYFCASSPASSFNQPQHFGDGTRLSIL.

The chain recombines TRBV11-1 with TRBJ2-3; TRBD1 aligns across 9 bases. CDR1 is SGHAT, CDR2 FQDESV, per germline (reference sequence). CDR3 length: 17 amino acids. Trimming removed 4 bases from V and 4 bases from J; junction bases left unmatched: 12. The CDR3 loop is CASSSDRTGDGADTQYF. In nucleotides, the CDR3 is TGTGCCAGCAGCTCAGACCGGACAGGGGATGGGGCAGATACGCAGTATTTT.

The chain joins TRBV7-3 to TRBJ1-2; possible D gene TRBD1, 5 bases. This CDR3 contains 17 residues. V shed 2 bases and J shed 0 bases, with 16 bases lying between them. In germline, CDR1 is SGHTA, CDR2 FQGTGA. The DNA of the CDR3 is TGTGCCAGCAGCTTAGGGCCAGGGTTCCTTTCTAACTATGGCTACACCTTC. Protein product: CASSLGPGFLSNYGYTF.

For the CDR3, the DNA is TGTGCCAGTAGTATGGGGGGCGGGATGCTCTACAATGAGCAGTTCTTC. Translation: CASSMGGGMLYNEQFF. This chain links TRBV19 with TRBJ2-1; D could derive from TRBD1 or TRBD2 (6 bases each). The CDR3 is 16 residues long. Germline CDR1 reads LNHDA; CDR2 reads SQIVND (reference sequence). V lost 3 bases and J lost 3, with 15 bases in between. The variable domain in full, with the rest retrieved from reference TRBV19 and TRBJ2-1, is DGGITQSPKYLFRKEGQNVTLSCEQNLNHDAMYWYRQDPGQGLRLIYYSQIVNDFQKGDIAEGYSVSREKKESFPLTVTSAQKNPTAFYLCASSMGGGMLYNEQFFGPGTRLTVL.

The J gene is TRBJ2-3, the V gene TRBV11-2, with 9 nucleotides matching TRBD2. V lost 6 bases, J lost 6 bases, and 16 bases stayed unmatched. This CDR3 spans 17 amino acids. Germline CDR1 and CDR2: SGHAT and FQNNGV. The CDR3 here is CASSFGAREGRRDTQYF. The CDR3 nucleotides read TGTGCCAGCAGTTTTGGGGCGCGGGAGGGCCGGCGGGATACGCAGTATTTT.

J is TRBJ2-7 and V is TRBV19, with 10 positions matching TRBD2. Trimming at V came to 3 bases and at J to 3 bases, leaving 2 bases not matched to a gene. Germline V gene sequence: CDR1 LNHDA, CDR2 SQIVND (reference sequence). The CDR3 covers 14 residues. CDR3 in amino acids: CASSILAGDYEQYF. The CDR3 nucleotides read TGTGCCAGTAGTATTCTAGCGGGAGACTACGAGCAGTACTTC. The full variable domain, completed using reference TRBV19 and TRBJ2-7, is DGGITQSPKYLFRKEGQNVTLSCEQNLNHDAMYWYRQDPGQGLRLIYYSQIVNDFQKGDIAEGYSVSREKKESFPLTVTSAQKNPTAFYLCASSILAGDYEQYFGPGTRLTVT.

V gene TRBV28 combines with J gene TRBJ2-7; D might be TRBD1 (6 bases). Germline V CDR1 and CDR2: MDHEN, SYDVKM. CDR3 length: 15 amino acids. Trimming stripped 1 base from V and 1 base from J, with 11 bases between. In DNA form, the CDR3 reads TGTGCCAGCAGTTTATTCTACGGACAGTCCTACGAGCAGTACTTC. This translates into CASSLFYGQSYEQYF.

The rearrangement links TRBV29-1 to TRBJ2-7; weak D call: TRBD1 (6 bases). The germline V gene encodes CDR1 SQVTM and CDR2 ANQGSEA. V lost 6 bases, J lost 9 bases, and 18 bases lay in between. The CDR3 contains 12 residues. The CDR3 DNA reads TGCAGCGTGCTGCAGGGGAAAGAGACGCAGTACTTC. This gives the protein CSVLQGKETQYF.

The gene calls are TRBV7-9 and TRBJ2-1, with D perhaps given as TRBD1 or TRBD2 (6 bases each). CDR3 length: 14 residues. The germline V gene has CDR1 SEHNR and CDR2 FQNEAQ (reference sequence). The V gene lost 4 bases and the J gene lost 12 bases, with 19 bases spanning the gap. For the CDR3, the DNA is TGTGCCAGCAGCTCCGACCGAGGGGGGACCAGGCAGTTCTTC. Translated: CASSSDRGGTRQFF.

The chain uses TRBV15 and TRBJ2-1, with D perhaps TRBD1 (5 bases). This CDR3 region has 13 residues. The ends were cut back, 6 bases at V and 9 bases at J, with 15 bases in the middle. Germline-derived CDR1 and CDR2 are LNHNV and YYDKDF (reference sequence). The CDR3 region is CATRTSRVPEQFF. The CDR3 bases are TGTGCCACCAGAACTTCCAGGGTTCCTGAGCAGTTCTTC.

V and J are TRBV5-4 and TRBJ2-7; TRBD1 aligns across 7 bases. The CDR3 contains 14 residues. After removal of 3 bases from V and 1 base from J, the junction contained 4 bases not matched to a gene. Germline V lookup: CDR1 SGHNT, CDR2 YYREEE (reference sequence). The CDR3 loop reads CASSSWDRSYEQYF. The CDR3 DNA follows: TGTGCCAGCAGCTCCTGGGACAGATCCTACGAGCAGTACTTC.

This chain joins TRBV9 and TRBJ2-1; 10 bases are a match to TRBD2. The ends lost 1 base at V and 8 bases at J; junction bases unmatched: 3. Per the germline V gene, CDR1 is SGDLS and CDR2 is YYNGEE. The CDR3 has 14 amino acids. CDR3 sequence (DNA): TGTGCCAGCAGCGTATCTAGCGGGAGTTATGAGCAGTTCTTC. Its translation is CASSVSSGSYEQFF.

Written as DNA, the CDR3 is TGTGCCAGCCGATTGGCGTGGACCGGGGAGCTGTTTTTT. As protein: CASRLAWTGELFF. The chain has TRBV6-6 and TRBJ2-2; D remains ambiguous. Trimming stripped 8 bases from V and 5 bases from J, with 12 bases between. CDR1 is MNHNY, CDR2 SVGAGI, per germline (reference sequence). This CDR3 contains 13 residues.

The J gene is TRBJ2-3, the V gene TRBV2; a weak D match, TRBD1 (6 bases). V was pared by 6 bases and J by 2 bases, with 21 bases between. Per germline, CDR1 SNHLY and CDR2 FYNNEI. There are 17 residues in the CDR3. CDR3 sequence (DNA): TGTGCCAGCAGCTCTCTAGGGTGGGACACTTTCACAGATACGCAGTATTTT. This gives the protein CASSSLGWDTFTDTQYF.

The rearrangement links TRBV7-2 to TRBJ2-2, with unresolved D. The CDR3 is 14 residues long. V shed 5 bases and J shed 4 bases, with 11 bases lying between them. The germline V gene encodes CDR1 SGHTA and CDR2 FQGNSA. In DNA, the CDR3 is TGTGCCAGCAGCCCAACCACCCCCACCGGGGAGCTGTTTTTT. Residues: CASSPTTPTGELFF.

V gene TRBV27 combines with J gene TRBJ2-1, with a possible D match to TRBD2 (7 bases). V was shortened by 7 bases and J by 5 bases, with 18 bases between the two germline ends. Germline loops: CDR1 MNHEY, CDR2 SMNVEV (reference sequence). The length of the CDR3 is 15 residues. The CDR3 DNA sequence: TGTGCCAGCAAGGAAATGGGAGGGGGGCACAATGAGCAGTTCTTC. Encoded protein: CASKEMGGGHNEQFF.